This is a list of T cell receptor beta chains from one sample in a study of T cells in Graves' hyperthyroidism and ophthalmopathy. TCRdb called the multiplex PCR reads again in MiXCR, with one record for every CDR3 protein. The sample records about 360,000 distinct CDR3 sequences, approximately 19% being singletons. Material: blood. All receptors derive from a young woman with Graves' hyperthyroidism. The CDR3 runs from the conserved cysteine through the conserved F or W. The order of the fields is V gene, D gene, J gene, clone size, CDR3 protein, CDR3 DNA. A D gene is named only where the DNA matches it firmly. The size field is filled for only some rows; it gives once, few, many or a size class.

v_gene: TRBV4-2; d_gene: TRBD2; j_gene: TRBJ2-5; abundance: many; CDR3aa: CASSQEGLAATKETQYF; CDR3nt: TGTGCCAGCAGCCAAGAGGGACTAGCGGCGACGAAAGAGACCCAGTACTTC
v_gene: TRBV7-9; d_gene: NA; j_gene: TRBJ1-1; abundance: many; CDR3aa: CASSSGRTEAFF; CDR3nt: TGTGCCAGCAGCTCCGGGAGGACTGAAGCTTTCTTT
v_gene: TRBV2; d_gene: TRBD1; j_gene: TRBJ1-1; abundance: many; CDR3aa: CASTPQGAEAFF; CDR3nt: TGTGCCAGCACCCCCCAGGGGGCTGAAGCTTTCTTT
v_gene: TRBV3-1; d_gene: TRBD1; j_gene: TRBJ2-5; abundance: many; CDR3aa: CASRLDRGQETQYF; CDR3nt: TGTGCCAGCAGACTCGACAGGGGGCAAGAGACCCAGTACTTC
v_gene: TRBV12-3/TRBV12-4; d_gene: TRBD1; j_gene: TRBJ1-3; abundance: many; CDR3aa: CASHDRGIGNTIYF; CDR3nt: TGTGCCAGCCACGACAGGGGGATTGGAAACACCATATATTTT
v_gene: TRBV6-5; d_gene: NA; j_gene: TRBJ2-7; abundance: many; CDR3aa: CASSYMTGAAHEQYF; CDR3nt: TGTGCCAGCAGTTACATGACGGGGGCGGCCCACGAGCAGTACTTC
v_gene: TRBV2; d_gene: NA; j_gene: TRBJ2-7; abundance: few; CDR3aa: CASSEGGGASPGEQYF; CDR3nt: TGTGCCAGCAGTGAAGGGGGGGGGGCGAGTCCCGGCGAGCAGTACTTC
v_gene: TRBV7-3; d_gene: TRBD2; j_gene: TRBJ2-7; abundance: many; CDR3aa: CASSMGLAGVKYF; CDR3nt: TGTGCCAGCTCAATGGGACTAGCGGGGGTCAAGTACTTC
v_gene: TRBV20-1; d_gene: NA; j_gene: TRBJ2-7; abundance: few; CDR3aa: CSARFQGTYEQYF; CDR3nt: TGCAGTGCTAGATTCCAGGGGACCTACGAGCAGTACTTC
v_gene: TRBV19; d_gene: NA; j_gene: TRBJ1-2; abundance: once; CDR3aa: CATGPRYGYTF; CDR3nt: TGTGCCACCGGACCCCGGTATGGCTACACCTTC
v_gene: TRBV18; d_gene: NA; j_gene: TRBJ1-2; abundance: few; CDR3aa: CASSQTAGGGGGYTF; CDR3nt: TGTGCCAGCTCCCAAACCGCTGGAGGGGGTGGAGGCTACACCTTC
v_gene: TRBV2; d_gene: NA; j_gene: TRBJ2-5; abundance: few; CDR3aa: CASRLYRASEETQYF; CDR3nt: TGTGCCAGCAGACTTTATCGGGCATCTGAAGAGACCCAGTACTTC
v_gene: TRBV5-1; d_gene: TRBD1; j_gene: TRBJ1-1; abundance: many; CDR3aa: CASRPGTGENTEAFF; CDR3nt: TGCGCCAGCAGACCCGGGACAGGGGAGAACACTGAAGCTTTCTTT
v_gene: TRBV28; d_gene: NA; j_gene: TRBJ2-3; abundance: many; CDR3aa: CASTLSAAFSTDTQYF; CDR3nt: TGTGCCAGCACCCTATCTGCGGCTTTTAGCACAGATACGCAGTATTTT
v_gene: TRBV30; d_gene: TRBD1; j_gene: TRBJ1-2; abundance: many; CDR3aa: CAWSTGDGYTF; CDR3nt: TGTGCCTGGAGCACAGGGGATGGCTACACCTTC
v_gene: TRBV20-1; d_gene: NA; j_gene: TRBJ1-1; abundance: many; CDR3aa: CSAYDKDTEAFF; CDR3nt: TGCAGTGCTTATGACAAGGACACTGAAGCTTTCTTT
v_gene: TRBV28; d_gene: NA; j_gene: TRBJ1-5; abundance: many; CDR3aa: CASRVMGSPQHF; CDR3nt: TGTGCCAGCAGGGTTATGGGTTCGCCCCAGCATTTT
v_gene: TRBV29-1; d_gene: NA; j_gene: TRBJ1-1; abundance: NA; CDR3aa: CSVEGLSVFDTDAFF; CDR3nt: TGCAGCGTTGAAGGATTGAGCGTATTCGACACTGATGCTTTCTTT
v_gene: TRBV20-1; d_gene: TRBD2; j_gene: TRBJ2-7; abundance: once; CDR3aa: CSARPLAGVAYEQYF; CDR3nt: TGCAGTGCTAGACCCCTAGCGGGAGTAGCTTACGAGCAGTACTTC
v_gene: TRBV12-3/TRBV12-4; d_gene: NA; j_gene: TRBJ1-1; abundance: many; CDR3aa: CASTQYDGLAEAFF; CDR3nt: TGTGCCAGCACCCAATACGACGGACTCGCTGAAGCTTTCTTT
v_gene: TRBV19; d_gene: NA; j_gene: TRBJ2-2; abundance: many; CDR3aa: CASSIGPGHLTSSTGELFF; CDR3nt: TGTGCCAGTAGTATCGGGCCGGGACACTTGACGTCGAGCACCGGGGAGCTGTTTTTT
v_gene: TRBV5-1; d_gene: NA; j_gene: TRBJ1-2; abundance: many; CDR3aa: CASSDRPQRDYGYTF; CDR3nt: TGCGCCAGCAGCGACAGGCCCCAGAGGGACTATGGCTACACCTTC